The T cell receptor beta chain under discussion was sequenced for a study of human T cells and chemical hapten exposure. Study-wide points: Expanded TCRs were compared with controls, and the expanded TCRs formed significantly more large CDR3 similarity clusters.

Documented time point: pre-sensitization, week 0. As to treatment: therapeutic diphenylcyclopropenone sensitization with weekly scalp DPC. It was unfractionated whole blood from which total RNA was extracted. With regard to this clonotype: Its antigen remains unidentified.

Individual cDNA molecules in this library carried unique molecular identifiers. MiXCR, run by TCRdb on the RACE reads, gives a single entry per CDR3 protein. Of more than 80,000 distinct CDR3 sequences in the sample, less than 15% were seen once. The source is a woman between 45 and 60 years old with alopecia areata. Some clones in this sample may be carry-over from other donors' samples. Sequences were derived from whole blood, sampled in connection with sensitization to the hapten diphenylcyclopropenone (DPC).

CDR3 nucleotides: TGTGCCAGCAGCCAAGCGACAGGCAATCAGCCCCAGCATTTT. Protein product: CASSQATGNQPQHF. The V call is TRBV3-1, the J call TRBJ1-5; perhaps TRBD1 as D (5 bases). Germline CDR1 is LGHDT and CDR2 is YNNKEL (reference sequence). The CDR3 consists of 14 residues. V was trimmed by 1 base and J by 2 bases, leaving 6 bases between them.